Listed here is a single T cell receptor (beta chain). Its target is not known. The junction and the germline gene differ at one end; a read error may be behind it. Both 60 Vbeta primers and 13 Jbeta primers went into the PCR. Sequencing was performed with immunoSEQ multiplex PCR; in TCRdb, only in-frame clones are kept and a portion is missing. Found here are approximately 180,000 clones, about four fifths of them singletons; the top ten hold about 1.8%. The data were taken from a study of cytomegalovirus exposure and HLA in healthy donors. This CDR3 comprises 16 residues. CDR1 is LGHNA and CDR2 is YNFKEQ in the germline V gene. Study results and limitations: Most TCR sequences were seen very rarely across donors, but some public TCRs occurred in many. In vitro work confirmed that a few CMV-associated chains recognize CMV antigens. Later analysis suggested links between common viral pathogens and several top significant clusters.

This chain uses TRBV4-2 with TRBJ2-1; 8 nucleotides line up with TRBD2. The receptor's source is a woman under 30 in good health and CMV-seronegative. Material for sequencing was PBMCs. CDR3 sequence: CASSNQRLASSNEQFF. The CDR3 nucleotides read TGTGCCAGCAGCAATCAGAGACTAGCGTCCTCCAATGAGCAGTTCTTC.